This TCR beta chain was profiled in a study of T cell clonotyping in hematopoietic cell transplantation (dated by TCRdb to the early 2020s). In terms of the full investigation: A total of 110 to 150 blood samples were collected in the study from 35 consecutive transplant recipients and their related donors. Patient recruitment ran from 2015 to early 2017, and follow-up continued until late 2020 or death.

V is pruned by 5 bases and J by 3 bases, leaving 8 bases of the junction without a gene match. The germline V gene sets CDR1 to SGHNT and CDR2 to YENEEA. The CDR3 has 15 amino acids, counting the end cysteine and phenylalanine. The DNA shown is the 45-base CDR3, in frame from base 1. Points on this clone: This clone's antigen is unknown. Base qualities are missing; no much larger clone stands one base away.

The sample's time point label, in plain terms: 30 days after allo-HCT. Blood from recipients was drawn roughly 28 days before transplant, then again at days 30, 100 and 180 after transplant. Nuclei Lysis Solution was used to extract genomic DNA from fresh or cryopreserved unfractionated peripheral blood mononuclear cells. The immunoSEQ assay, a bias-controlled multiplex PCR with V- and J-specific primers, was used to amplify TCR beta CDR3 regions from genomic DNA. A second PCR step added a proprietary barcode and Illumina adapter sequences to the CDR3 amplicons. An Illumina MiSeq instrument was used to sequence the CDR3 libraries. The source study handled its data this way. Export and quality control were handled in immunoSEQ Analyzer 3.0, while downstream analyses relied on R Bioconductor and Immunarch. Only productive rearrangements in the normalized downsampled data set were used to calculate repertoire metrics. In the normalized cohort, clonotypes with more than 5 templates were defined as pathologically expanded. The Inverse Simpson Index served as the measure of repertoire diversity. The non-normalized data set was used for CMV-specificity analyses so that all clonotypes could be captured. Drawn from immuneACCESS, this table holds only the in-frame rearrangements with V and J called that TCRdb kept. Clones are partly lost; checked studies trace under half to an unresolved V gene and leave the rest unexplained. V, J and clone size are those of that table, while D and trimming were read from the DNA. In all, the sample holds approximately 11,000 clones, and approximately 46% of those were seen once. The ten largest account for roughly 8.5% of the sample.

On the study overall, not on this receptor specifically: The sample size was limited, and because cells were not sorted, the contributions of CD4 and CD8 repertoires could not be separated. After transplant, TCR diversity in recipients dropped, and pathologically expanded clonotypes increased progressively from day 30 to day 180. Inverse Simpson Index values from donors and from recipients before transplant predicted broader TCR repertoire diversity after transplant. Overlap with donor repertoires was found for only a small fraction of recipient repertoires, with over 95% found to appear de novo at the given depth.

Recombination joined TRBV11-3 with TRBJ2-5; 8 bases in the middle match TRBD2. The specimen was PBMCs, collected 30 days after allogeneic stem cell transplant. The receptor's source is a male patient in his fifties who had an allogeneic stem cell transplant from an unrelated donor, so the T cells may come from the graft donor. Some clones in this sample may be carry-over from other donors' samples. The CDR3 protein sequence reads: CASSPFGAGEETQYF. The DNA sequence is as follows: TGTGCCAGCAGCCCCTTTGGAGCGGGAGAAGAGACCCAGTACTTC.